This TCR beta chain was found in a study of blood T cell repertoires in COVID-19. Sequencing used immunoSEQ multiplex PCR; TCRdb keeps in-frame clones, though not all of them. The sample shows approximately 460,000 clones, approximately 89% of them seen only once. The length of the CDR3 is 18 residues. The V end lost 1 base, the J end lost 0 bases, and 19 bases lay between the germline ends. CDR1 is MGHRA, CDR2 YSYEKL, per germline. Sequencing used peripheral blood. The chain combines TRBV4-1 with TRBJ2-7, with D maybe TRBD2 (7 bases). This receptor was taken from a man aged 18 to 29 with COVID-19, enrolled during active disease. DNA for the CDR3: TGCGCCAGCAGCCAAGCGAGTTTCGGGGGGCTCTACTCCTACGAGCAGTACTTC. Protein product: CASSQASFGGLYSYEQYF.